This is a list of T cell receptor beta chains from one sample in a study of glioma-infiltrating T cells after dendritic cell vaccination. The table came from immunoSEQ multiplex PCR; TCRdb's copy has only in-frame clones and leaves some out. The sample lists more than 55,000 clones; about 83% were seen once. The input for sequencing was blood, taken after dendritic cell vaccination. The origin of the receptors is a human donor with glioblastoma. The CDR3 runs from the conserved cysteine through the conserved F or W. A D gene is named only where the DNA matches it firmly. Clone sizes are given selectively: once, few, many, or a class where the clone is expanded.

clone size,V gene,D gene,J gene,CDR3 protein,CDR3 DNA
.,TRBV10-3,TRBD2,TRBJ2-5,CATTPREGYQETQYF,TGTGCCACCACCCCTCGGGAGGGCTACCAAGAGACCCAGTACTTC
few,TRBV19,TRBD1,TRBJ2-7,CASSSSGGEQYF,TGTGCCAGTAGTTCCTCAGGGGGCGAGCAGTACTTC
.,TRBV9,.,TRBJ2-3,CASSVDAGSTDTQYF,TGTGCCAGCAGCGTAGATGCAGGGAGCACAGATACGCAGTATTTT
.,TRBV19,TRBD1,TRBJ1-4,CASSGRPDPGQGSEKLFF,TGTGCCAGTAGTGGGCGCCCCGATCCGGGACAGGGCAGCGAAAAACTGTTTTTT
.,TRBV11-2,.,TRBJ2-1,CASSLGVTGHDEQFF,TGTGCCAGCAGCTTAGGAGTCACAGGGCACGATGAGCAGTTCTTC
few,TRBV10-3,TRBD2,TRBJ2-7,CAISTGTSGLYEQYF,TGTGCCATCAGTACCGGGACTAGTGGTTTATACGAGCAGTACTTC
once,TRBV4-3,TRBD2,TRBJ2-3,CASSQEPASGRSTDTQYF,TGCGCCAGCAGCCAAGAACCAGCTAGCGGGCGTAGCACAGATACGCAGTATTTT
.,TRBV7-2,.,TRBJ1-2,CASSPQGNHATNYGYTF,TGTGCCAGCAGCCCACAGGGCAACCACGCCACTAACTATGGCTACACCTTC
.,TRBV5-4,TRBD2,TRBJ2-5,CASSRGLAGVAETQYF,TGTGCCAGCAGCCGCGGACTAGCGGGGGTAGCAGAGACCCAGTACTTC
few,TRBV5-4,.,TRBJ1-3,CASSLGGTGNTIYF,TGTGCCAGCAGCCTTGGGGGCACTGGAAACACCATATATTTT
.,TRBV7-7,TRBD2,TRBJ2-1,CASSFRGGGRDEQFF,TGTGCTAGCAGCTTTCGCGGGGGGGGGCGGGATGAGCAGTTCTTC
.,TRBV10-2,.,TRBJ1-2,CASKEAGGGYGYTF,TGCGCCAGCAAGGAGGCGGGGGGCGGGTATGGCTACACCTTC
.,TRBV7-9,TRBD1,TRBJ2-3,CASSLDQGASTDTQYF,TGTGCCAGCAGCTTAGACCAGGGGGCTAGCACAGATACGCAGTATTTT
.,TRBV5-5,TRBD1,TRBJ1-6,CASSKRQGVLGSPLHF,TGTGCCAGCAGCAAAAGACAGGGGGTGTTGGGTTCACCCCTCCACTTT
.,TRBV6-5,.,TRBJ2-2,CASSWTTGDTGELFF,TGTGCCAGCAGTTGGACTACAGGGGATACCGGGGAGCTGTTTTTT
.,TRBV10-1,TRBD1,TRBJ2-7,CASKRKQKRDSAYEQYF,TGCGCCAGCAAACGAAAGCAAAAGAGGGACAGTGCCTACGAGCAGTACTTC
.,TRBV10-3,.,TRBJ2-3,CATLGEAADTQYF,TGTGCCACCCTCGGGGAAGCTGCAGATACGCAGTATTTT
.,TRBV9,.,TRBJ2-2,CASTPSDRNTGELFF,TGTGCCAGCACCCCATCTGACAGGAACACCGGGGAGCTGTTTTTT
once,TRBV4-3,.,TRBJ2-3,CASSQTRGISTDTQYF,TGCGCCAGCAGCCAGACAAGGGGCATATCCACAGATACGCAGTATTTT
.,TRBV6-6,.,TRBJ2-1,CASSLSTGNEQFF,TGTGCCAGCAGTCTGTCGACGGGGAATGAGCAGTTCTTC
.,TRBV28,TRBD1,TRBJ2-2,CASSKTRTGTGELFF,TGTGCCAGCAGCAAAACAAGGACAGGGACCGGGGAGCTGTTTTTT
.,TRBV28,.,TRBJ2-7,CASSKTGYEQYF,TGTGCCAGCAGTAAAACAGGTTACGAGCAGTACTTC
.,TRBV7-7,.,TRBJ2-2,CASSLAGAGELFF,TGTGCTAGCAGCTTAGCAGGGGCCGGGGAGCTGTTTTTT
.,TRBV5-1,.,TRBJ1-6,CASSSPSLQASGSPLHF,TGCGCCAGCAGCTCGCCCTCTTTACAGGCCTCCGGCTCACCCCTCCACTTT
.,TRBV29-1,.,TRBJ2-7,CSVHHTGQYEQYF,TGCAGCGTCCACCACACAGGGCAGTACGAGCAGTACTTC
.,TRBV19,.,TRBJ1-1,CASSINRLNTEAFF,TGTGCCAGTAGTATTAACAGGTTGAACACTGAAGCTTTCTTT
few,TRBV11-3,.,TRBJ2-2,CASSARVRELFF,TGTGCCAGCAGCGCCAGGGTCCGGGAGCTGTTTTTT
.,TRBV19,.,TRBJ2-7,CASDKLETARSQSRQYF,TGTGCCAGCGATAAACTCGAGACAGCCAGGTCCCAGTCCCGGCAGTACTTC
.,TRBV27,.,TRBJ2-7,CASSFDSLREQYF,TGTGCCAGCAGTTTTGACAGCTTGAGGGAGCAGTACTTC
.,TRBV6-5,TRBD2,TRBJ2-3,CASSYGTSADTQYF,TGTGCCAGCAGTTACGGGACTAGTGCTGATACGCAGTATTTT
few,TRBV6-1,.,TRBJ1-2,CASSEAHSPNYGYTF,TGTGCCAGCAGTGAAGCACACAGCCCTAACTATGGCTACACCTTC
.,TRBV29-1,.,TRBJ2-7,CSVTRDRNSYEQYF,TGCAGCGTCACTCGTGACAGGAACTCCTACGAGCAGTACTTC
.,TRBV6-5,.,TRBJ2-1,CASSYGDPRGNEQFF,TGTGCCAGCAGTTACGGGGACCCCAGGGGTAATGAGCAGTTCTTC
.,TRBV5-1,TRBD1,TRBJ2-5,CASSLTGAWQETQYF,TGCGCCAGCAGCTTGACAGGGGCTTGGCAAGAGACCCAGTACTTC
few,TRBV4-1,.,TRBJ1-3,CASSQGPAALSGNTIYF,TGCGCCAGCAGCCAAGGTCCCGCGGCCCTCTCTGGAAACACCATATATTTT
.,TRBV4-2,.,TRBJ1-2,CASSQDRLGYTF,TGTGCCAGCAGCCAAGACAGGCTGGGCTACACCTTC
.,TRBV2,.,TRBJ1-6,CASSRQIPRSPLHF,TGTGCCAGCAGCCGACAGATCCCTCGTTCACCCCTCCACTTT
once,TRBV11-3,.,TRBJ2-1,CASSLTVTYNEQFF,TGTGCCAGCAGCTTGACAGTAACCTACAATGAGCAGTTCTTC
.,TRBV30,.,TRBJ2-3,CAWRGDWDTQYF,TGTGCCTGGAGGGGAGATTGGGATACGCAGTATTTT
.,TRBV19,TRBD1,TRBJ2-2,CASSMGTANTGELFF,TGTGCCAGTAGTATGGGGACAGCTAACACCGGGGAGCTGTTTTTT
.,TRBV7-8,.,TRBJ1-5,CASSVTELSNQPQHF,TGTGCCAGCAGCGTCACAGAACTTAGCAATCAGCCCCAGCATTTT
.,TRBV4-3,.,TRBJ2-5,CASSQDDGEETQYF,TGCGCCAGCAGCCAAGACGACGGAGAAGAGACCCAGTACTTC
few,TRBV7-2,TRBD1,TRBJ2-3,CASSPTGVDTQYF,TGTGCCAGCAGCCCTACAGGGGTAGATACGCAGTATTTT
.,TRBV5-1,.,TRBJ2-6,CASSLGGPGANVLTF,TGCGCCAGCAGCTTGGGGGGGCCTGGGGCCAACGTCCTGACTTTC
.,TRBV7-9,TRBD1,TRBJ2-7,CASSNRQGPSYEQYF,TGTGCCAGCAGCAACAGACAGGGCCCCTCCTACGAGCAGTACTTC